The sequence of this T cell receptor (beta chain) was determined in a study of blood T cell repertoires in COVID-19. Background on the study: Whether acute or convalescent, the COVID-19 samples came from the United States, Italy and Spain. T cells, B-cell-depleted T cells, or PBMCs provided the cDNA or gDNA that served as material.

Authors' data handling: Reference gene primer amplification yielded estimated nucleated cell counts. Data came from immunoSEQ multiplex PCR; TCRdb stores just in-frame clones and leaves some out. The DNA was the basis for D and trimming; V, J and clone size are from that table. Of hundreds of thousands of clones listed, about 88% are singletons. CDR3 size: 13 residues. The germline gives CDR1 SGHAT, CDR2 FQDESV (reference sequence). Between the trimmed V and J ends, which lost 1 base and 3 bases, there was a span of 7 bases. The receptor comes from a woman aged 35 to 49 who had recovered from COVID-19. The sequenced sample consisted of peripheral blood. The chain couples TRBV11-1 to TRBJ2-7, with D possibly TRBD1 on 5 matching bases. The CDR3 spells CASSLGRVYEQYF. The CDR3 DNA sequence: TGTGCCAGCAGCTTAGGCAGGGTCTACGAGCAGTACTTC.